This TCR beta chain emerged from a study of cytomegalovirus exposure and HLA in healthy donors. The CDR3 runs 10 residues. In germline, CDR1 is SQVTM, CDR2 ANQGSEA. Trimming took 6 bases from V and 6 from J, leaving 8 bases between them. PCR used 60 Vbeta primers and 13 Jbeta primers. Clones were sequenced by immunoSEQ multiplex PCR, and TCRdb holds only the in-frame ones, with some missing. This table holds about 150,000 clones, less than 85% found once. Sequencing was done on a sample of PBMCs. The chain couples TRBV29-1 to TRBJ1-1; D is possibly TRBD1 (6 bases). The TCR originated in a woman in her 50s in good health and CMV-seropositive. CDR3 amino acids: CSVGQSEAFF. The CDR3 DNA is TGCAGCGTCGGACAGTCTGAAGCTTTCTTT.